The 15 T cell receptor beta chains listed next were all sequenced from one sample in a study of blood T cell repertoires in COVID-19. Measured with immunoSEQ multiplex PCR; TCRdb has only the in-frame clones, and not every one. The repertoire includes 35,000 to 40,000 clones, nearly 90% of them detected once, and 4% to 5.5% sits in the top ten. Sequenced input: peripheral blood. Source of these receptors: a man aged 55 to 69 with COVID-19, enrolled during active disease.

The chain joins TRBV11-2 to TRBJ1-3; D gene uncertain. The germline CDR1 and CDR2 sequences are SGHAT and FQNNGV. The CDR3 has 15 amino acids. The V end lost 6 bases, the J end lost 1 base, and 13 bases lay between the germline ends. In DNA form, the CDR3 reads TGTGCCAGCAGACTAAGGGCGGGGTCTGGAAACACCATATATTTT. Translated: CASRLRAGSGNTIYF.

This clone has only one observation. The rearrangement uses TRBV10-3 and TRBJ2-5; weak D call: TRBD2 (6 bases). The CDR3 is made up of 14 amino acids. Per germline, CDR1 ENHRY and CDR2 SYGVKD. V was cut by 2 bases and J by 3 bases, with 10 bases left in between. CDR3 residues: CAISENGGKETQYF. CDR3 DNA: TGTGCCATCAGTGAGAATGGCGGGAAAGAGACCCAGTACTTC.

This chain joins TRBV28 and TRBJ2-6, with 8 bases fitting TRBD2. With 2 bases clipped from V and 1 base from J, the junction kept 1 base outside the gene matches. Germline assignment: CDR1 MDHEN and CDR2 SYDVKM. The CDR3 length is 16 residues. The CDR3 spells CASSLAGGSGANVLTF. CDR3 nucleotide sequence: TGTGCCAGCAGTTTAGCGGGGGGATCTGGGGCCAACGTCCTGACTTTC.

J is TRBJ1-2 and V is TRBV11-2; perhaps TRBD1 as D (5 bases). The germline CDR1 and CDR2 sequences are SGHAT and FQNNGV. Trimming took off 5 bases at V and 3 bases at J, with 16 bases between the two ends. The CDR3 is 15 residues long. For the CDR3, the DNA is TGTGCCAGCAGCCCTAACCCAGGGTTAGACTATGGCTACACCTTC. Its translation is CASSPNPGLDYGYTF.

This clone is a singleton in its sample. This chain links TRBV12-3 or TRBV12-4 with TRBJ2-5; possible D gene TRBD1, 5 bases. Trimming pared 3 bases from V and 4 bases from J, leaving 9 bases between. The CDR3 contains 13 residues. CDR3 protein: CASSFAGRETQYF. The CDR3 bases are TGTGCCAGCAGTTTTGCAGGGCGAGAGACCCAGTACTTC.

V gene TRBV6-5 combines with J gene TRBJ1-1, with D possibly TRBD1 on 5 matching bases. Trimming took 8 bases from V and 7 from J, leaving 17 bases between them. The CDR3 runs 13 residues. The germline V gene encodes CDR1 MNHEY and CDR2 SVGAGI. The CDR3 DNA reads TGTGCCAGCCGCCCAAAGAGCAGGGTTGAAGCTTTCTTT. This translates into CASRPKSRVEAFF.

The chain combines TRBV27 with TRBJ1-2, with unresolved D. This CDR3 is built from 13 residues. The V gene's germline CDR1 is MNHEY and CDR2 SMNVEV (reference sequence). V shed 4 bases and J shed 6 bases, with 12 bases lying between them. The CDR3 is CASSSGGIDGYTF. CDR3 DNA: TGTGCCAGCAGTTCAGGAGGGATCGATGGCTACACCTTC.

This chain links TRBV2 with TRBJ1-1; TRBD1 matches at 8 bases. This CDR3 has 14 amino acids. V dropped 6 bases and J dropped 5; count of bases not matched to a gene: 8. The germline V gene encodes CDR1 SNHLY and CDR2 FYNNEI. The DNA of the CDR3 is TGTGCCAGCAGGCCAGGGGGCGCAGGGACTGAAGCTTTCTTT. Residues: CASRPGGAGTEAFF. Combining the CDR3 with reference TRBV2 and TRBJ1-1 gives the whole variable domain EPEVTQTPSHQVTQMGQEVILRCVPISNHLYFYWYRQILGQKVEFLVSFYNNEISEKSEIFDDQFSVERPDGSNFTLKIRSTKLEDSAMYFCASRPGGAGTEAFFGQGTRLTVV.

The CDR3 coding sequence is TGTGCCAGCAGCCCAGGGACTACCAACAATGAGCAGTTCTTC. Translating it yields CASSPGTTNNEQFF. This rearrangement joins TRBV11-3 to TRBJ2-1, with 7 bases fitting TRBD2. J lost 5 bases, V lost 5 bases, and 6 bases had no gene match. Per germline, CDR1 SGHNT and CDR2 YENEEA. CDR3 length equals 14 residues.

The chain has TRBV28 and TRBJ1-5; no reliable D call. The CDR3 loop spans 12 amino acids. V lost 5 bases and J lost 7, with 9 bases in between. Germline CDR1 is MDHEN and CDR2 is SYDVKM. The CDR3 DNA sequence: TGTGCCAGCAGTCTGGTGAGCCAGCCCCAGCATTTT. It is translated as CASSLVSQPQHF.

This clone was observed once. The chain has TRBV9 and TRBJ2-1; no reliable D call. V gave up 2 bases and J gave up 4 bases, with 4 bases separating them. CDR3 length: 12 residues. The germline CDR1 and CDR2 sequences are SGDLS and YYNGEE. CDR3 DNA sequence: TGTGCCAGCAGCGTCGCGTACAATGAGCAGTTCTTC. It is translated as CASSVAYNEQFF.

The chain employs TRBV24-1 and TRBJ2-1, with 12 bases lining up with TRBD2. Trimming took 4 bases from V and 6 from J; bases not matched to a gene: 6. The germline V gene encodes CDR1 KGHDR and CDR2 SFDVKD. The CDR3 spans 16 residues. CDR3 in amino acids: CATSDSSGRVSNEQFF. CDR3 bases: TGTGCCACCAGTGACTCTAGCGGGAGGGTGAGCAATGAGCAGTTCTTC.

This rearrangement joins TRBV11-2 to TRBJ2-7; the match to TRBD2 covers 8 bases. There are 15 residues in the CDR3. Per the germline V gene, CDR1 is SGHAT and CDR2 is FQNNGV. V lost 4 bases, J lost 6 bases, and 11 bases stayed unmatched. Written as DNA, the CDR3 is TGTGCCAGCAGCTCTATAAACGGACTAGCAGCCGAGCAGTACTTC. It encodes CASSSINGLAAEQYF.

This chain connects TRBV3-1 (or the pseudogene TRBV3-2) to TRBJ1-4, with TRBD1 as a possible D gene (5 bases). This CDR3 spans 15 amino acids. V gave up 2 bases and J gave up 8 bases, with 15 bases separating them. CDR1 and CDR2 from the germline V gene are LGHDT and YNNKEL (reference sequence). For the CDR3, the DNA is TGTGCCAGCAGCCAACTGGGAGGGGTCGGAGAAAAACTGTTTTTT. Its translation: CASSQLGGVGEKLFF.

The chain joins TRBV10-3 to TRBJ2-1, with 13 bases lining up with TRBD2. CDR3 length: 19 amino acids. In germline, CDR1 is ENHRY, CDR2 SYGVKD. After removal of 5 bases from V and 3 bases from J, the junction contained 13 bases not matched to a gene. This CDR3 is CAISPSPTSGRGVYNEQFF. The CDR3 DNA reads as TGTGCCATCAGTCCCTCCCCAACTAGCGGGAGGGGCGTCTACAATGAGCAGTTCTTC.